The 6 T cell receptor beta chains below all came from one sample that was sequenced in a study of cytomegalovirus exposure and HLA in healthy donors. PCR was performed using 60 Vbeta and 13 Jbeta primers. The data were produced by immunoSEQ multiplex PCR, yet TCRdb's version contains in-frame clones alone and is incomplete. The sample lists about 170,000 clones, 62% seen once, with just under 3% in the top ten. Material for sequencing was PBMCs. These receptors were taken from a man aged 35-49 years in good health and CMV-seronegative.

The chain has TRBV28 and TRBJ1-5; 7 bases fit TRBD1. The junction had 8 bases not matched to a gene; V was cut back by 5 bases and J by 7 bases. CDR3 length: 14 amino acids. The germline gives CDR1 MDHEN, CDR2 SYDVKM. CDR3 in DNA: TGTGCCAGCAGTGCTCGACAGGGAGGACAGCCCCAGCATTTT. The encoded protein is CASSARQGGQPQHF. Variable domain in full (rest from reference TRBV28 and TRBJ1-5): DVKVTQSSRYLVKRTGEKVFLECVQDMDHENMFWYRQDPGLGLRLIYFSYDVKMKEKGDIPEGYSVSREKKERFSLILESASTNQTSMYLCASSARQGGQPQHFGDGTRLSIL.

This clone was picked up a small number of times. The CDR3 loop is CAISPGTGDGYTF. DNA of the CDR3: TGTGCCATCAGCCCGGGGACAGGGGATGGCTACACCTTC. The genes are TRBV10-3 and TRBJ1-2; 10 positions match TRBD1. The CDR3 has 13 amino acids. The germline V gene encodes CDR1 ENHRY and CDR2 SYGVKD. V dropped 6 bases and J dropped 6; count of bases not matched to a gene: 4.

J is TRBJ2-5 and V is TRBV9; 10 nucleotides agree with TRBD2. Germline V CDR1 and CDR2: SGDLS, YYNGEE. The ends lost 3 bases at V and 2 bases at J; junction bases unmatched: 10. The length of the CDR3 is 17 residues. DNA of the CDR3: TGTGCCAGCAGCGGAGGGAGTAGCGGGGGGATTCAAGAGACCCAGTACTTC. Translation gives CASSGGSSGGIQETQYF.

The chain carries TRBV7-9 and TRBJ2-1, with D perhaps matching TRBD1 (6 bases). This CDR3 has 14 residues. V gave up 2 bases and J gave up 8 bases, with 13 bases separating them. Germline CDR1 and CDR2: SEHNR and FQNEAQ (reference sequence). CDR3 loop: CASSLSVRGDEQFF. CDR3 sequence (DNA): TGTGCCAGCAGCTTATCGGTCAGGGGTGATGAGCAGTTCTTC.

J is TRBJ2-4 and V is TRBV2, with D uncertain. Germline values: CDR1 SNHLY, CDR2 FYNNEI. Trimming left V 4 bases short and J 0 bases short, with 10 bases between. The CDR3 has 15 residues. The CDR3 DNA reads as TGTGCCAGCAGTGTGGCAGATCTAGCCAAAAACATTCAGTACTTC. Translated: CASSVADLAKNIQYF.

As for this clone: Mismatch with germline at one junction end may stem from a read error. Distinct nucleotide sequences in the sample also encode this CDR3. The rearrangement uses TRBV7-2 and TRBJ2-7; D may be TRBD2 (7 bases). In germline, CDR1 is SGHTA, CDR2 FQGNSA. This CDR3 comprises 15 residues. The chain's CDR3 is CASSLLRGAGYEQYF. CDR3 DNA sequence: TGTGCTAGCAGTCTACTTCGGGGGGCCGGGTACGAGCAGTACTTC. The full variable domain, in which reference TRBV7-2 and TRBJ2-7 provide the parts outside the CDR3, is GAGVSQSPSNKVTEKGKDVELRCDPISGHTALYWYRQSLGQGLEFLIYFQGNSAPDKSGLPSDRFSAERTGGSVSTLTIQRTQQEDSAVYLCASSLLRGAGYEQYFGPGTRLTVT.